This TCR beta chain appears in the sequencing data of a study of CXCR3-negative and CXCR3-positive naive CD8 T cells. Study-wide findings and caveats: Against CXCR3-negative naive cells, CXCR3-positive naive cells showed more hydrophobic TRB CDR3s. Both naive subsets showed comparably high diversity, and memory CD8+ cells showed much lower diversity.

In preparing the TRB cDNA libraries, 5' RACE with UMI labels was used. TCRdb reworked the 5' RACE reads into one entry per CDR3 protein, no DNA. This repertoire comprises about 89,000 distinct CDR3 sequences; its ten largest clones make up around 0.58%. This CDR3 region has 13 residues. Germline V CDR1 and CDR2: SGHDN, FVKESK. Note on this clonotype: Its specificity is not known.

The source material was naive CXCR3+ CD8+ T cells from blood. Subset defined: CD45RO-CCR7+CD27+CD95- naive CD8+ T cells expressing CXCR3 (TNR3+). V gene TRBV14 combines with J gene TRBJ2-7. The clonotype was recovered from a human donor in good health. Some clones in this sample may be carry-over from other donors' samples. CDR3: CASSLEVSYEQYF. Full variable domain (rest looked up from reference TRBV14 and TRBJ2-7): EAGVTQFPSHSVIEKGQTVTLRCDPISGHDNLYWYRRVMGKEIKFLLHFVKESKQDESGMPNNRFLAERTGGTYSTLKVQPAELEDSGVYFCASSLEVSYEQYFGPGTRLTVT.